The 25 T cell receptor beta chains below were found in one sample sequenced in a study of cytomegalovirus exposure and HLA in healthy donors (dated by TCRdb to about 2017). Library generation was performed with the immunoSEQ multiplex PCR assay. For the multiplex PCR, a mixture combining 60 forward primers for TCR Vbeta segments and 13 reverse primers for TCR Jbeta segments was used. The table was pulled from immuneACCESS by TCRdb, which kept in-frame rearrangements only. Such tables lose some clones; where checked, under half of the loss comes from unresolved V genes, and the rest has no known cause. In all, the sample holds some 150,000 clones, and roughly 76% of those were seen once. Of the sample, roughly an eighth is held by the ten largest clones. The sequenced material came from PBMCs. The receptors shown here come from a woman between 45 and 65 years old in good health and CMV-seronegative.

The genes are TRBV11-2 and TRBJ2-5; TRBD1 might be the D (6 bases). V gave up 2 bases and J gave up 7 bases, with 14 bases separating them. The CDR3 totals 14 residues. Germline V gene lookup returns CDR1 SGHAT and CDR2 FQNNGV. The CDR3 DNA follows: TGTGCCAGCAGCTTATCCAGGGGTCCGGCGACCCAGTACTTC. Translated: CASSLSRGPATQYF.

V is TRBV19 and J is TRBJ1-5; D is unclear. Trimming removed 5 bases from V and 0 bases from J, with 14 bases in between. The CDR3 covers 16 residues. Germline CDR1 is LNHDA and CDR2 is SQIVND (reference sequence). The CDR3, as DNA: TGTGCCAGTAGTTTCAAGGCAGGTACTAGCAATCAGCCCCAGCATTTT. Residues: CASSFKAGTSNQPQHF.

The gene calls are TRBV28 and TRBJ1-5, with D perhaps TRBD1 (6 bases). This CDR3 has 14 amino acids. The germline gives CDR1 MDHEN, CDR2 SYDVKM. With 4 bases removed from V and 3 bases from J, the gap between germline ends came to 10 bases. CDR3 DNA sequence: TGTGCCAGCAGTTCCGACAGGAACAATCAGCCCCAGCATTTT. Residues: CASSSDRNNQPQHF.

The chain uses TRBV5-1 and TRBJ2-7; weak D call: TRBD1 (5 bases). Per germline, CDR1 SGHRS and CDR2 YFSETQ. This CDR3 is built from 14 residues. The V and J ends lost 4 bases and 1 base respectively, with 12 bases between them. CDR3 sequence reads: CASSALQGSYEQYF. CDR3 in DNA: TGCGCCAGCAGCGCGTTGCAGGGTTCCTACGAGCAGTACTTC.

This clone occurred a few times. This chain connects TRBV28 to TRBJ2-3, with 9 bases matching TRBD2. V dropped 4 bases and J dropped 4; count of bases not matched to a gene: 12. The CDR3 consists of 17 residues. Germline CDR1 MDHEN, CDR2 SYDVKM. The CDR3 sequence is CASSSHSGRPGSDTQYF. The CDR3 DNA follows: TGTGCCAGCAGTTCACACAGCGGGAGGCCGGGATCAGATACGCAGTATTTT.

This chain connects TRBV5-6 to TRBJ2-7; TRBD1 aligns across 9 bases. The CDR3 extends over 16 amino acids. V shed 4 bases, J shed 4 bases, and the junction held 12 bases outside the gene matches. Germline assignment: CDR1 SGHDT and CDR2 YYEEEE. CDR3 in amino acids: CASSQKTGGRGYEQYF. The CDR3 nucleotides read TGTGCCAGCAGCCAAAAGACAGGGGGACGCGGTTACGAGCAGTACTTC.

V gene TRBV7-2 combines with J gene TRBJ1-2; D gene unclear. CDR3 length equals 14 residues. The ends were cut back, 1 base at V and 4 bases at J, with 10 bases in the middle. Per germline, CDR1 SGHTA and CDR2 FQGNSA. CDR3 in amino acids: CASSLDPGPYGYTF. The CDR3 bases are TGTGCCAGCAGCTTAGACCCAGGTCCCTATGGCTACACCTTC.

CDR3 sequence reads: CASSFTGQGHTDTQYF. CDR3 sequence (DNA): TGTGCCAGCAGTTTCACGGGACAGGGGCACACAGATACGCAGTATTTT. V usage is TRBV7-6 and J usage is TRBJ2-3, with 10 positions matching TRBD1. Germline-derived CDR1 and CDR2 are SGHVS and FNYEAQ. The junction had 8 bases not matched to a gene; V was cut back by 6 bases and J by 2 bases. The CDR3 is 16 residues long.

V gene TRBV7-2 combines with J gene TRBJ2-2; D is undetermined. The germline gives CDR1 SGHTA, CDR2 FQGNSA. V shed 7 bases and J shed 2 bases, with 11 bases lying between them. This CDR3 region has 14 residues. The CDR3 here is CASNPRINTGELFF. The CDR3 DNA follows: TGTGCCAGCAATCCCAGGATCAACACCGGGGAGCTGTTTTTT.

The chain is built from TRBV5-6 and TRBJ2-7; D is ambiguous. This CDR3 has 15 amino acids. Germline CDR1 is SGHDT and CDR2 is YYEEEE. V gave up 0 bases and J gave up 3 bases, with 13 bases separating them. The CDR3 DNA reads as TGTGCCAGCAGCTTGGAAGGTTCATACTACTACGAGCAGTACTTC. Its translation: CASSLEGSYYYEQYF.

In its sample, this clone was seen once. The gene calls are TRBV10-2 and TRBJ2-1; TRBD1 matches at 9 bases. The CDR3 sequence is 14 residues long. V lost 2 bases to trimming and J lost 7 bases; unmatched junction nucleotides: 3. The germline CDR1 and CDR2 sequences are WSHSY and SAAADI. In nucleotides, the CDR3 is TGCGCCAGCAGTGAGGGACAGGGGCAAAATGAGCAGTTCTTC. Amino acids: CASSEGQGQNEQFF.

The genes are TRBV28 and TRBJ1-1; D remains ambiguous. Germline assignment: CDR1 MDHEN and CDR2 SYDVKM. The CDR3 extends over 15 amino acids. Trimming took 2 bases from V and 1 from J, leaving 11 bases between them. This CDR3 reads CASSLKWLANTEAFF. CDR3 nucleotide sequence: TGTGCCAGCAGTTTAAAATGGCTAGCGAACACTGAAGCTTTCTTT.

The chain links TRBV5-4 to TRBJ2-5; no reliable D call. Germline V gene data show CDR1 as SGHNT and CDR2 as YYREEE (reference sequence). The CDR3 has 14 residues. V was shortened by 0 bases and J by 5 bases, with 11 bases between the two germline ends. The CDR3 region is CASSLVAEVETQYF. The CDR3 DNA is TGTGCCAGCAGCTTGGTAGCCGAGGTCGAGACCCAGTACTTC.

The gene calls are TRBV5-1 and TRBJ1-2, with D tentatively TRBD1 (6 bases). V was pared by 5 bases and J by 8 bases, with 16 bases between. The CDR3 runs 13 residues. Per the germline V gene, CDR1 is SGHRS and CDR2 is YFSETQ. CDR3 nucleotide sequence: TGCGCCAGCAGTGGGGTAGACAGGACGGGCTACACCTTC. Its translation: CASSGVDRTGYTF.

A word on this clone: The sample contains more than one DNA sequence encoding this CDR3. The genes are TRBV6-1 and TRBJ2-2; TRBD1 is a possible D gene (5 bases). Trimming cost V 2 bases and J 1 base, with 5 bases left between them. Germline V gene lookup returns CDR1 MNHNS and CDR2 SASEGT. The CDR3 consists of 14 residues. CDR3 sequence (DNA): TGTGCCAGCAGTGAACAGGGGAACACCGGGGAGCTGTTTTTT. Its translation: CASSEQGNTGELFF.

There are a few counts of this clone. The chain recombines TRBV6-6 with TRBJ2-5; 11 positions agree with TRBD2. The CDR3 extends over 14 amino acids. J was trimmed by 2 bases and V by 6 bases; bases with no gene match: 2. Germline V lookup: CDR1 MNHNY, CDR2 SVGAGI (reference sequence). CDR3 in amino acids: CASRGLAAQETQYF. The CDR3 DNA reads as TGTGCCAGCAGGGGACTAGCGGCACAAGAGACCCAGTACTTC.

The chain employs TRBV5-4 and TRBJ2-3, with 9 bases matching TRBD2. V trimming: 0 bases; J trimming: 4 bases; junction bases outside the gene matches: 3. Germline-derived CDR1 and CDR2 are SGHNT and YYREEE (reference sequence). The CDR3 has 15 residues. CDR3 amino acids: CASSLVGLAADTQYF. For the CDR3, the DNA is TGTGCCAGCAGCTTGGTGGGACTAGCCGCAGATACGCAGTATTTT.

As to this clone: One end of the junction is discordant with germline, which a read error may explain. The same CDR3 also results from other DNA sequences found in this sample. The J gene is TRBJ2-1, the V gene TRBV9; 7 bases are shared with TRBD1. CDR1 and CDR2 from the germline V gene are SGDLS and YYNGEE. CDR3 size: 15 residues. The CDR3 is CASSVGNRGYNEQFF. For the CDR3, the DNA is TGTGCTAGCAGCGTAGGCAACAGGGGCTACAATGAGCAGTTCTTC.

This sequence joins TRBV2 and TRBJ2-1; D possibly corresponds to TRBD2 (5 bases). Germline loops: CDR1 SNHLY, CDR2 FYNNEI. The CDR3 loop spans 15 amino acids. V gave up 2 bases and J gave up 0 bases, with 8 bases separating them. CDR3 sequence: CASSEMGSSYNEQFF. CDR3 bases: TGTGCCAGCAGTGAAATGGGGAGCTCCTACAATGAGCAGTTCTTC. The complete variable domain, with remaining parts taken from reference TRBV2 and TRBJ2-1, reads EPEVTQTPSHQVTQMGQEVILRCVPISNHLYFYWYRQILGQKVEFLVSFYNNEISEKSEIFDDQFSVERPDGSNFTLKIRSTKLEDSAMYFCASSEMGSSYNEQFFGPGTRLTVL.

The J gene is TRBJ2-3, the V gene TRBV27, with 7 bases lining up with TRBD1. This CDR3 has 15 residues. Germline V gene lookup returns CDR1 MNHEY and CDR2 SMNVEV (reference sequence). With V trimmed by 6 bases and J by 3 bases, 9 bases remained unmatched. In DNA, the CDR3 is TGTGCCAGCAGCCCCGGGACAGTAAGAACAGATACGCAGTATTTT. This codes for CASSPGTVRTDTQYF.

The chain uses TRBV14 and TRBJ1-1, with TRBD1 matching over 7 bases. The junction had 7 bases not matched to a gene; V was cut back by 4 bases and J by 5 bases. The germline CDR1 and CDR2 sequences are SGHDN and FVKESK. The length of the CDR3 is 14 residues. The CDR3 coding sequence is TGTGCCAGCAGCCCCAACAGGGGTGGAACTGAAGCTTTCTTT. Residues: CASSPNRGGTEAFF.

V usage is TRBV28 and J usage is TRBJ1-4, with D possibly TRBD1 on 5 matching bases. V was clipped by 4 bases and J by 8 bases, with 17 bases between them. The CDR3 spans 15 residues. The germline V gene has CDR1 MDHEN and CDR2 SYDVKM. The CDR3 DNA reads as TGTGCCAGCAGTTCAATACGGGGGTCTCGGGAAAAACTGTTTTTT. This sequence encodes CASSSIRGSREKLFF.

Here the CDR3 DNA reads TGTGCCAGCAGCGCCGGTACAGTTTTCTCTGGGGCCAACGTCCTGACTTTC. Translated, it gives CASSAGTVFSGANVLTF. The chain employs TRBV9 and TRBJ2-6, with D hard to call. Trimming removed 3 bases at V and 0 bases at J, with 13 bases between. The CDR3 covers 17 residues. Germline V CDR1 and CDR2: SGDLS, YYNGEE.

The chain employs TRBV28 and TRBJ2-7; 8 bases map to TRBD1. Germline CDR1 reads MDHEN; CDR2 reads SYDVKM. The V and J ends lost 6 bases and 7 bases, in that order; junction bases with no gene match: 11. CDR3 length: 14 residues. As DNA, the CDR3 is TGTGCCAGCAGGCGGGACAGGCAATTGTGGGAGCAGTACTTC. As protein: CASRRDRQLWEQYF. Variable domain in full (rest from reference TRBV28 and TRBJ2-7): DVKVTQSSRYLVKRTGEKVFLECVQDMDHENMFWYRQDPGLGLRLIYFSYDVKMKEKGDIPEGYSVSREKKERFSLILESASTNQTSMYLCASRRDRQLWEQYFGPGTRLTVT.

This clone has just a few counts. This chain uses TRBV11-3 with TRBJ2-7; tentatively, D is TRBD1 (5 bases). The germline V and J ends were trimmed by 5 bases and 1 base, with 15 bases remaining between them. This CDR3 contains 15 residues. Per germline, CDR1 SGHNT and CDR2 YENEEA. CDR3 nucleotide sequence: TGTGCCAGCAGCCCAGGACACCCGAGTTCCTACGAGCAGTACTTC. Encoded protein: CASSPGHPSSYEQYF. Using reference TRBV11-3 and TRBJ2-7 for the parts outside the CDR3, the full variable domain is EAGVVQSPRYKIIEKKQPVAFWCNPISGHNTLYWYLQNLGQGPELLIRYENEEAVDDSQLPKDRFSAERLKGVDSTLKIQPAELGDSAVYLCASSPGHPSSYEQYFGPGTRLTVT.